This TCR beta chain is drawn from a study of OX40 agonist ivuxolimab in advanced cancers. Overall study: Ivuxolimab was delivered to patients intravenously every 2 weeks at doses spanning 0.01 to 10 mg/kg. Allowance was made for prior anti-PD-1, anti-PD-L1 or anti-CTLA-4 therapy, and around 44% had some.

Study conclusions and caveats: It was not determined which antigens were specifically recognized by the peripheral T cells that had undergone clonal expansion.

Data came from immunoSEQ multiplex PCR; TCRdb stores just in-frame clones and leaves some out. The sample has tens of thousands of clones; 80% to 90% are singletons. V was pared by 4 bases and J by 7 bases, with 23 bases between. Germline V CDR1 and CDR2: MNHNS, SASEGT. The CDR3 is 17 residues long. Concerning this clone: What it binds is unknown.

Sample: CD4+ or CD8+ T cells sorted from blood, taken in a trial of the OX40 agonist ivuxolimab. The clonotype was recovered from an adult with an advanced solid tumor such as melanoma, head and neck, liver or kidney cancer. V and J are TRBV6-1 and TRBJ2-1, with D perhaps TRBD1 (6 bases). Written as DNA, the CDR3 is TGTGCCAGCAGTGCCCAACCCAGGGGCCCCTCGGAAAATGAGCAGTTCTTC. Amino acids: CASSAQPRGPSENEQFF.